This T cell receptor beta chain was sequenced in a study of CD8+ T cells in alopecia areata. Overall study context: Those patients who were treated received oral tofacitinib, which was given at 5 to 10 mg twice daily for moderate-to-severe alopecia areata. Disease severity was quantified as SALT score of affected scalp area. Regarding the study as a whole: Sequences from scalp samples also cover resident alphabeta T cells of normal skin.

Note on this clone: Antigen: not known.

The treatment here: oral pan-JAK inhibitor, 5-10 mg twice daily. Collected material from alopecia areata patients comprised lesional scalp punch biopsies and peripheral blood. Reverse transcription of extracted RNA yielded cDNA, which provided the sequencing template. Assay: immunoSEQ multiplex PCR; the TCRdb copy retains only in-frame clones and omits some. The sample includes some 100,000 clones, roughly two fifths seen only once; the top ten take more than 15%. The CDR3 is 15 amino acids. Germline assignment: CDR1 MNHEY and CDR2 SVGAGI. The V segment lost 6 bases and the J segment 4 bases; nucleotides outside the gene matches: 6.

Sequencing used CD8+ T cells sorted from blood, obtained at week 24, from a patient treated with tofacitinib. The sequence was obtained from a human donor with alopecia areata. This rearrangement joins TRBV6-5 to TRBJ2-5; 12 bases agree with TRBD2. The DNA of the CDR3 is TGTGCCAGCAGCCTGACTAGCGGGAGTGCAGAGACCCAGTACTTC. This sequence encodes CASSLTSGSAETQYF.